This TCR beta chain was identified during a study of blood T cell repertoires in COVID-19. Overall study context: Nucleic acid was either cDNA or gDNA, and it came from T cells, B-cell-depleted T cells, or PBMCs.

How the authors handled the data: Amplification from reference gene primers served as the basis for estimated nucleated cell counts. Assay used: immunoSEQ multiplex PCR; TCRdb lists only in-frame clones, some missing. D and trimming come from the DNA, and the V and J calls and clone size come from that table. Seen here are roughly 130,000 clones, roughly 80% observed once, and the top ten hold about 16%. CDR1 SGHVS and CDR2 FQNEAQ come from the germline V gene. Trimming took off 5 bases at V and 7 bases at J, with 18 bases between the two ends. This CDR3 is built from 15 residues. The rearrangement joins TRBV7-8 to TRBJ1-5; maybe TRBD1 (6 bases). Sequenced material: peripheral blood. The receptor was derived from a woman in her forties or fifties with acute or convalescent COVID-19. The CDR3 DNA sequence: TGTGCCAGCAGCCTCCCGCGATGGGGGCGGCAGCCCCAGCATTTT. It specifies CASSLPRWGRQPQHF.